The 6 T cell receptor beta chains in this list originate from one sample, sequenced in a study of cytomegalovirus exposure and HLA in healthy donors. Assay: immunoSEQ multiplex PCR; the TCRdb copy retains only in-frame clones and omits some. The table has over 110,000 clones, approximately 86% seen once; the top ten hold roughly 10%. The sample consisted of PBMCs. Receptor source: a man aged 18 to 30 in good health and CMV-seropositive.

The rearrangement uses TRBV19 and TRBJ1-5, with a weak D call TRBD1 (5 bases). Per germline, CDR1 LNHDA and CDR2 SQIVND (reference sequence). Trimming removed 3 bases from V and 4 bases from J, with 10 bases in between. The CDR3 length is 14 residues. The CDR3 sequence is CASSIISGNQPQHF. CDR3 DNA sequence: TGTGCCAGTAGTATTATCTCAGGGAATCAGCCCCAGCATTTT.

Remarks on this clone: One junction end disagrees with the germline gene, perhaps due to a read error. This chain connects TRBV7-7 to TRBJ2-5, with TRBD2 identical over 7 bases. Germline V gene sequence: CDR1 SSHAT, CDR2 FNYEAQ (reference sequence). CDR3 length: 15 residues. The CDR3 spells CASSLVTSDKETQYF. As DNA, the CDR3 is TGTGCTAGCAGCTTAGTCACTAGCGACAAAGAGACCCAGTACTTC.

The V call is TRBV2, the J call TRBJ2-6; D is unclear. The germline V and J ends were trimmed by 6 bases and 2 bases, with 11 bases remaining between them. This CDR3 comprises 15 residues. Germline CDR1 and CDR2: SNHLY and FYNNEI. CDR3 nucleotides: TGTGCCAGCAGGCCAGGCACCACTGGGGCCAACGTCCTGACTTTC. It specifies CASRPGTTGANVLTF.

The chain has TRBV25-1 and TRBJ2-7; the match to TRBD2 covers 11 bases. Germline V CDR1 and CDR2: MGHDK, SYGVNS. V was pared by 6 bases and J by 5 bases, with 6 bases of the junction left unmatched. The CDR3 extends over 14 amino acids. DNA for the CDR3: TGTGCCAGCAGGGCGGGACTAGCGGCTAACGAGCAGTACTTC. It codes for CASRAGLAANEQYF.

CDR3 sequence: CASSLRQGADTQYF. As DNA, the CDR3 is TGTGCCAGCAGCTTACGTCAGGGGGCAGATACGCAGTATTTT. The chain links TRBV7-9 to TRBJ2-3; 7 nucleotides agree with TRBD1. The germline CDR1 and CDR2 sequences are SEHNR and FQNEAQ (reference sequence). Trimming at V came to 2 bases and at J to 4 bases, leaving 3 bases not matched to a gene. This CDR3 spans 14 amino acids. The variable domain in full, with the rest retrieved from reference TRBV7-9 and TRBJ2-3, is DTGVSQNPRHKITKRGQNVTFRCDPISEHNRLYWYRQTLGQGPEFLTYFQNEAQLEKSRLLSDRFSAERPKGSFSTLEIQRTEQGDSAMYLCASSLRQGADTQYFGPGTRLTVL.

This chain uses TRBV11-2 with TRBJ1-2; D remains unclear. V gave up 0 bases and J gave up 3 bases, with 11 bases separating them. The CDR3 has 15 residues. Per germline, CDR1 SGHAT and CDR2 FQNNGV. The CDR3 nucleotides read TGTGCCAGCAGCTTAGATTTTACGGGTGACTATGGCTACACCTTC. Translation: CASSLDFTGDYGYTF.